This T cell receptor beta chain derives from a study of blood T cell repertoires in COVID-19. Per the authors' pipeline: Amplified reference gene primers provided the basis for estimating nucleated cell counts. Only in-frame clones appear in the TCRdb table, and some are missing; sequencing was by immunoSEQ multiplex PCR. V and J calls and clone size are those listed in that table; D and trimming were worked out from the DNA. The repertoire includes 300,000 to 350,000 clones, about nine tenths of them detected once, and about 6.7% sits in the top ten. The CDR3 sequence is 14 residues long. Germline CDR1 GTSNPN, CDR2 SVGIG (reference sequence). Trimming took 5 bases from V and 7 from J; bases not matched to a gene: 14. One Seattle source followed patients from active infection through their disease course.

This chain links TRBV30 with TRBJ2-7; 7 bases align to TRBD2. The sample was peripheral blood. This clonotype was obtained from an older woman with COVID-19, enrolled during active disease. This CDR3 reads CAWGVHGGGFEQYF. The CDR3 DNA sequence: TGTGCCTGGGGAGTACATGGCGGGGGATTTGAGCAGTACTTC.